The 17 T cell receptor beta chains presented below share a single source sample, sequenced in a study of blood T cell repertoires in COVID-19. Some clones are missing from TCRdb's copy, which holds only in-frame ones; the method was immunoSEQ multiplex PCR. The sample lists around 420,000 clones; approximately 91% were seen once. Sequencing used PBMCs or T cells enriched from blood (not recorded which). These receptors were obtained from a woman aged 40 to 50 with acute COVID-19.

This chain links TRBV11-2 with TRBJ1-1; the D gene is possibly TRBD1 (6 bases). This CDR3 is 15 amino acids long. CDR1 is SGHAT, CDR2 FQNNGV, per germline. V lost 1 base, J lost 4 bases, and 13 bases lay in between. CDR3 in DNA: TGTGCCAGCAGCTTAGCCGGGATCAGGGGCACTGAAGCTTTCTTT. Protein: CASSLAGIRGTEAFF.

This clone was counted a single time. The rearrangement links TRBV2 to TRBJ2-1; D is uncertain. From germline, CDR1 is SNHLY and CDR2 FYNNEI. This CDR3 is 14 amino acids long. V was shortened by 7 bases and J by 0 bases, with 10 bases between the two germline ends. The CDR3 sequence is CASIPRSSYNEQFF. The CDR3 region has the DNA TGTGCCAGCATACCCCGGAGCTCCTACAATGAGCAGTTCTTC. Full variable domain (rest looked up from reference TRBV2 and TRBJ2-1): EPEVTQTPSHQVTQMGQEVILRCVPISNHLYFYWYRQILGQKVEFLVSFYNNEISEKSEIFDDQFSVERPDGSNFTLKIRSTKLEDSAMYFCASIPRSSYNEQFFGPGTRLTVL.

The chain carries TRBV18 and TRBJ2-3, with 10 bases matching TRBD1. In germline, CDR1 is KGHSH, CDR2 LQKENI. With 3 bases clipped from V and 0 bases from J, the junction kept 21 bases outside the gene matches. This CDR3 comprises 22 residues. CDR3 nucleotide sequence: TGTGCCAGCTCACCGGACATGAGATTGACCGGGACAGGGGAGACTAGCACAGATACGCAGTATTTT. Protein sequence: CASSPDMRLTGTGETSTDTQYF.

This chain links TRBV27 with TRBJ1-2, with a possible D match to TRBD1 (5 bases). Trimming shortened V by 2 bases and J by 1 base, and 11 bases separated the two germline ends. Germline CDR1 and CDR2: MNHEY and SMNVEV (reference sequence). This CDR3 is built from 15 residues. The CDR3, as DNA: TGTGCCAGCAGTTTAATAGGGCAGGGTAACTATGGCTACACCTTC. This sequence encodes CASSLIGQGNYGYTF.

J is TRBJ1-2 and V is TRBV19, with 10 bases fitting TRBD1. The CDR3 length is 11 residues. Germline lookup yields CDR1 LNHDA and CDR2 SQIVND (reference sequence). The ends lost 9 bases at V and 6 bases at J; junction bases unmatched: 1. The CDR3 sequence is CASDRGHGYTF. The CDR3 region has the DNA TGTGCCAGCGACAGGGGGCATGGCTACACCTTC.

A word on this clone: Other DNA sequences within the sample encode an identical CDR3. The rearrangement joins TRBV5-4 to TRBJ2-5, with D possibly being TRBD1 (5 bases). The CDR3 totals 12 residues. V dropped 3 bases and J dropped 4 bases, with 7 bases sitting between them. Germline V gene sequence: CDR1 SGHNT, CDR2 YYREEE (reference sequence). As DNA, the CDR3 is TGTGCCAGCAGCTCTAGGGGAGAGACCCAGTACTTC. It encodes CASSSRGETQYF. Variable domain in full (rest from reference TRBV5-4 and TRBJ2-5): ETGVTQSPTHLIKTRGQQVTLRCSSQSGHNTVSWYQQALGQGPQFIFQYYREEENGRGNFPPRFSGLQFPNYSSELNVNALELDDSALYLCASSSRGETQYFGPGTRLLVL.

The CDR3 spells CASSFLQGARYEQYF. CDR3 nucleotide sequence: TGTGCCAGCAGCTTTTTACAGGGGGCGCGATACGAGCAGTACTTC. The chain is built from TRBV7-9 and TRBJ2-7, with TRBD1 matching over 9 bases. This CDR3 has 15 amino acids. V lost 3 bases and J lost 4; bases outside the gene matches: 7. Germline V CDR1 and CDR2: SEHNR, FQNEAQ (reference sequence).

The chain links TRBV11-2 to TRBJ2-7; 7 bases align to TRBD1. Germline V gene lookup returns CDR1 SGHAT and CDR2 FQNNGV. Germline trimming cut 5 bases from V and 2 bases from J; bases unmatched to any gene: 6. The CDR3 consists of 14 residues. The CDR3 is CASSRGTVTYEQYF. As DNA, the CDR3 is TGTGCCAGCAGCCGAGGGACAGTCACCTACGAGCAGTACTTC.

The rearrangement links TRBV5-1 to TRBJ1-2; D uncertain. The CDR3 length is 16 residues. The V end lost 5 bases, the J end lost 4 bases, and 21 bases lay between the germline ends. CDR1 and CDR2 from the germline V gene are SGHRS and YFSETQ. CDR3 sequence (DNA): TGCGCCAGCAGTTCCGGCGGCACGGGATATAGCTATGGCTACACCTTC. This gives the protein CASSSGGTGYSYGYTF. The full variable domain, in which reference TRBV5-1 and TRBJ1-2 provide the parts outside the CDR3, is KAGVTQTPRYLIKTRGQQVTLSCSPISGHRSVSWYQQTPGQGLQFLFEYFSETQRNKGNFPGRFSGRQFSNSRSEMNVSTLELGDSALYLCASSSGGTGYSYGYTFGSGTRLTVV.

The CDR3 loop is CASSFDNRNTIYF. CDR3 sequence (DNA): TGTGCCAGCAGTTTCGACAACAGAAACACCATATATTTT. The chain combines TRBV12-3 or TRBV12-4 with TRBJ1-3; no clear D. V was shortened by 3 bases and J by 5 bases, with 8 bases between the two germline ends. The CDR3 covers 13 residues.

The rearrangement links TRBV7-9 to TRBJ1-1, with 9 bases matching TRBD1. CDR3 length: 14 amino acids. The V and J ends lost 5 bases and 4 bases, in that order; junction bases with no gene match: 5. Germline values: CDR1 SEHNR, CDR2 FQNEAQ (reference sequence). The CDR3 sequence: CASSPRDRATEAFF. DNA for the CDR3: TGTGCCAGCAGCCCACGGGACAGGGCCACTGAAGCTTTCTTT.

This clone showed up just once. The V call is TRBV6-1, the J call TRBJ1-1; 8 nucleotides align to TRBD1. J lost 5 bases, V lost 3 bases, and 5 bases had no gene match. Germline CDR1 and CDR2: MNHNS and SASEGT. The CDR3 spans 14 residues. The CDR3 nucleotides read TGTGCCAGCAGTGAGCGGGACAGGACGACTGAAGCTTTCTTT. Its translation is CASSERDRTTEAFF.

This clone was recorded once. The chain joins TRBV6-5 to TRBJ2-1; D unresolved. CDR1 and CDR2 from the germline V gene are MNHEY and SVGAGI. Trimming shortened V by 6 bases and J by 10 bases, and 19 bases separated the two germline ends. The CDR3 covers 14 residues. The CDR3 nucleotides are TGTGCCAGCAGACGCGAGCCGCAGGTTGGGGAGCAGTTCTTC. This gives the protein CASRREPQVGEQFF.

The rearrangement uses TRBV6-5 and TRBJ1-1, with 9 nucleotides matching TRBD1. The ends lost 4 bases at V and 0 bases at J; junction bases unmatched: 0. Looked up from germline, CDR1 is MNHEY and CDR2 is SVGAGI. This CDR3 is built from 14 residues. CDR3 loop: CASSWDRVNTEAFF. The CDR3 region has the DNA TGTGCCAGCAGTTGGGACAGGGTGAACACTGAAGCTTTCTTT.

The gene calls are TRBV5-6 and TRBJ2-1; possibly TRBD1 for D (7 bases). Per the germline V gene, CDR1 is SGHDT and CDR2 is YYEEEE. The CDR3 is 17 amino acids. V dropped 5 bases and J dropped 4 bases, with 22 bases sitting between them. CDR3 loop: CASSLARAGGRYNEQFF. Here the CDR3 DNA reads TGTGCCAGCAGTCTGGCCCGGGCAGGGGGGAGATACAATGAGCAGTTCTTC.

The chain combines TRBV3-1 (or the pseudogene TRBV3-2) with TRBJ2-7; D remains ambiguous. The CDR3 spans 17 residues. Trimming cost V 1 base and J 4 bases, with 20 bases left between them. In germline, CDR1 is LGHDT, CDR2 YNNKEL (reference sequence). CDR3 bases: TGTGCCAGCAGCCAAGGGTACCTCGGAGTGCGGCCTTACGAGCAGTACTTC. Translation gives CASSQGYLGVRPYEQYF.

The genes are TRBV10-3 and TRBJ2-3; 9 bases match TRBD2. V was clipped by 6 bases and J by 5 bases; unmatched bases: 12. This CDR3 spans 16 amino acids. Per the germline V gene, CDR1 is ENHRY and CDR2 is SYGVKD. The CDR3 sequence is CAISLEGSGGLDTQYF. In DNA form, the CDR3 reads TGTGCCATCAGCCTCGAAGGGAGCGGGGGGTTAGATACGCAGTATTTT.